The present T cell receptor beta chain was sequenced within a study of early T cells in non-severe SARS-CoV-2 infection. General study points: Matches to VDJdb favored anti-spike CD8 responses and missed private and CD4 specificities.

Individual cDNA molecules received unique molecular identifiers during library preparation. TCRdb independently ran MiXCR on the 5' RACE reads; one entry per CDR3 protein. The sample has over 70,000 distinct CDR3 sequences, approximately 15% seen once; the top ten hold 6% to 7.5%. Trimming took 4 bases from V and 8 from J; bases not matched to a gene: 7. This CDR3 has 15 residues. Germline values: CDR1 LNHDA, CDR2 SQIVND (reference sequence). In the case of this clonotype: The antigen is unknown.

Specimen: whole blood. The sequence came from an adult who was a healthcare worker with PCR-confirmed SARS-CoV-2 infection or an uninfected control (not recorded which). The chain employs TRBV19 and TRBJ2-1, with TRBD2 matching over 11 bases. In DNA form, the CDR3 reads TGTGCCAGTAGTACAACTAGCGGGAGATCGGATGAGCAGTTCTTC. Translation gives CASSTTSGRSDEQFF.